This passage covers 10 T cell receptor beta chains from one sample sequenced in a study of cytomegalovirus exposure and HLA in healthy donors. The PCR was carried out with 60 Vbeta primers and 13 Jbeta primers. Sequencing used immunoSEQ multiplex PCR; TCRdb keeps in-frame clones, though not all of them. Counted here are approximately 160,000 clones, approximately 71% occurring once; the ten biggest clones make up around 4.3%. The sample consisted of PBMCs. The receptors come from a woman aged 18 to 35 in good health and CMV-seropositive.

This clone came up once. CDR3 loop: CSATRGYEQYF. CDR3 DNA: TGCAGTGCTACCAGGGGCTACGAGCAGTACTTC. The chain joins TRBV20-1 to TRBJ2-7; possibly TRBD1 for D (6 bases). CDR3 length equals 11 residues. Germline V gene sequence: CDR1 DFQATT, CDR2 SNEGSKA (reference sequence). V shed 4 bases and J shed 3 bases, with 7 bases lying between them.

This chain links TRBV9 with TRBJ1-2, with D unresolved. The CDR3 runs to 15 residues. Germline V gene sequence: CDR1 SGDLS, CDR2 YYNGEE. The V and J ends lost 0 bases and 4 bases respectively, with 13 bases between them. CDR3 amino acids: CASSVALGRGYGYTF. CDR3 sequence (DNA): TGTGCCAGCAGCGTAGCCCTGGGTCGAGGCTATGGCTACACCTTC.

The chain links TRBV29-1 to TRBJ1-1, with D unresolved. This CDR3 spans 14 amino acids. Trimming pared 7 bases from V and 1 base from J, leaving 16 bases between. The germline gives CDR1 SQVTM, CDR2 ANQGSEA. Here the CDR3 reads CSAVEGTANTEAFF. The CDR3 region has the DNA TGCAGCGCGGTGGAGGGCACCGCGAACACTGAAGCTTTCTTT.

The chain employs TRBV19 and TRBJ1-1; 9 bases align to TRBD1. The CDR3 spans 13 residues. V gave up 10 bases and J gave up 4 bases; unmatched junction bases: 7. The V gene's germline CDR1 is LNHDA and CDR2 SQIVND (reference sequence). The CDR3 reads CATGTGMGTEAFF. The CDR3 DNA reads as TGTGCCACGGGGACAGGGATGGGCACTGAAGCTTTCTTT.

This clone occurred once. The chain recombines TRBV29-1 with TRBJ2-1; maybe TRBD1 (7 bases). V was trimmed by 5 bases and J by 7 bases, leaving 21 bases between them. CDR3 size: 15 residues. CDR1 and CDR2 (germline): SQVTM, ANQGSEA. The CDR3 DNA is TGCAGCGTTCCTCCCGGCAGGGGGGTCCTTAATGAGCAGTTCTTC. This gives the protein CSVPPGRGVLNEQFF.

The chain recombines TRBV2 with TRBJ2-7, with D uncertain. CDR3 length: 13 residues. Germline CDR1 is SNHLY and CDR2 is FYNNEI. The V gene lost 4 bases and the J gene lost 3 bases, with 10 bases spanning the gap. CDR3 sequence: CASSVSRIYEQYF. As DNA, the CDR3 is TGTGCCAGCAGTGTTTCGCGGATCTACGAGCAGTACTTC.

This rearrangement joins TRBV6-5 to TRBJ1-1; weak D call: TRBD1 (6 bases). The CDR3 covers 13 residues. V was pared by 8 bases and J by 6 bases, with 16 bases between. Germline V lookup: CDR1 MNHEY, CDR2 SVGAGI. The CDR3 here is CASLGGGDAEAFF. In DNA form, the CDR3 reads TGTGCCAGCCTGGGAGGGGGAGATGCTGAAGCTTTCTTT.

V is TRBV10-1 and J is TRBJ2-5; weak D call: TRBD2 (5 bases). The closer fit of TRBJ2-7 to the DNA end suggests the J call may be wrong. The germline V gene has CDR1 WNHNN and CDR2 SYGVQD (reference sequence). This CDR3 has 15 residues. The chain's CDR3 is CASSESLAPRYEQYF. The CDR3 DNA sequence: TGCGCCAGCAGTGAGTCGCTAGCCCCGCGCTACGAGCAGTACTTC.

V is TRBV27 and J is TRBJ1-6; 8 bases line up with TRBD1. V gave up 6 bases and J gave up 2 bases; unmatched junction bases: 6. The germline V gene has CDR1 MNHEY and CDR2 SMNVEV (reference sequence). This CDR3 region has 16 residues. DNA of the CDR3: TGTGCCAGCAGACAGACAGGGGCAGCCTATAATTCACCCCTCCACTTT. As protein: CASRQTGAAYNSPLHF.

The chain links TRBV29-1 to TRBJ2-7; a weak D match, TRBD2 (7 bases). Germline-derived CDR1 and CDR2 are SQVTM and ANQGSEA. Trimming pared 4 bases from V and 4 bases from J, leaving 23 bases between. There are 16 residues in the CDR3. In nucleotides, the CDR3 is TGCAGCGTTGCCTGGCACCGGGGGGCTACGCGATACGAGCAGTACTTC. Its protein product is CSVAWHRGATRYEQYF.